The 27 T cell receptor beta chains listed next were all sequenced from one sample in a study of blood T cell repertoires in COVID-19. Clones were sequenced by immunoSEQ multiplex PCR, and TCRdb holds only the in-frame ones, with some missing. This table holds around 42,000 clones, about 90% found once. What was sequenced was peripheral blood. The source is a man in his fifties with active COVID-19.

The V and J genes are TRBV11-1 and TRBJ2-1; a weak D match, TRBD2 (6 bases). This CDR3 is 14 amino acids long. Per the germline V gene, CDR1 is SGHAT and CDR2 is FQDESV (reference sequence). With 3 bases removed from V and 7 bases from J, the gap between germline ends came to 13 bases. CDR3 sequence: CASSLEGTWNEQFF. The CDR3 DNA is TGTGCCAGCAGCTTGGAGGGGACGTGGAATGAGCAGTTCTTC.

V usage is TRBV2 and J usage is TRBJ1-5; 12 nucleotides line up with TRBD1. Trimming removed 7 bases from V and 7 bases from J; junction bases left unmatched: 5. The CDR3 covers 14 residues. Germline V gene data show CDR1 as SNHLY and CDR2 as FYNNEI. Written as DNA, the CDR3 is TGTGCCAGCAAGGGACAGGGGGCGGGACAGCCCCAGCATTTT. This encodes CASKGQGAGQPQHF.

The chain couples TRBV5-1 to TRBJ2-2; 8 bases match TRBD1. The germline CDR1 and CDR2 sequences are SGHRS and YFSETQ. This CDR3 region has 14 residues. Losses at the gene ends were 7 bases for V and 5 bases for J; bases not matched to a gene: 7. The CDR3: CASGQGIRTGELFF. CDR3 nucleotides: TGCGCCAGCGGACAGGGAATTAGGACCGGGGAGCTGTTTTTT.

The CDR3 DNA follows: TGTGCCAGCAGTGACCAGACGGGGGAAAAACTGTTTTTT. This translates into CASSDQTGEKLFF. This rearrangement joins TRBV2 to TRBJ1-4; D is uncertain. Germline V gene sequence: CDR1 SNHLY, CDR2 FYNNEI. V was cut by 3 bases and J by 8 bases, with 10 bases left in between. The CDR3 is 13 amino acids.

This clone was seen a handful of times. This chain connects TRBV6-5 to TRBJ1-3, with D uncertain. Trimming pared 4 bases from V and 4 bases from J, leaving 17 bases between. Germline CDR1 is MNHEY and CDR2 is SVGAGI. This CDR3 has 16 amino acids. The CDR3: CASSSFVGLEGNTIYF. DNA of the CDR3: TGTGCCAGCAGTTCCTTCGTCGGTTTAGAAGGAAACACCATATATTTT.

The chain employs TRBV19 and TRBJ1-1, with TRBD1 matching over 11 bases. The germline gives CDR1 LNHDA, CDR2 SQIVND (reference sequence). CDR3 length equals 14 residues. Unmatched junction bases numbered 6, after V lost 7 bases and J lost 5 bases. The CDR3 protein is CASISDRGRTEAFF. In DNA, the CDR3 is TGTGCCAGTATATCGGACAGGGGGCGGACTGAAGCTTTCTTT.

The sample holds a few counts of this clone. This chain links TRBV7-8 with TRBJ1-5; D might be TRBD1 (5 bases). V was clipped by 2 bases and J by 5 bases, with 19 bases between them. This CDR3 contains 17 residues. CDR1 is SGHVS, CDR2 FQNEAQ, per germline. The DNA of the CDR3 is TGTGCCAGCAGCTTAATCCCTCGACAGTTCGGGTATCAGCCCCAGCATTTT. Translating it yields CASSLIPRQFGYQPQHF.

This clone was detected only a few times. The rearrangement links TRBV11-2 to TRBJ1-2; D is unresolved. The ends were cut back, 4 bases at V and 6 bases at J, with 18 bases in the middle. CDR1 is SGHAT and CDR2 is FQNNGV in the germline V gene. The CDR3 loop spans 15 amino acids. CDR3: CASSSTRRLVDGYTF. As DNA, the CDR3 is TGTGCCAGCAGCTCCACCCGGAGATTGGTCGATGGCTACACCTTC.

The CDR3 loop is CASNTGGVYGYTF. As DNA, the CDR3 is TGTGCCAGCAACACAGGGGGCGTCTATGGCTACACCTTC. The rearrangement links TRBV7-3 to TRBJ1-2; 9 nucleotides align to TRBD1. The CDR3 contains 13 residues. Germline-derived CDR1 and CDR2 are SGHTA and FQGTGA. The V gene end was trimmed by 7 bases and the J gene end by 4 bases; junction bases not matched to a gene: 4.

The chain links TRBV7-8 to TRBJ1-5; D is unclear. The V gene's germline CDR1 is SGHVS and CDR2 FQNEAQ. V lost 8 bases to trimming and J lost 2 bases, with 10 bases between them. This CDR3 contains 13 residues. CDR3 amino acids: CASGGAGNQPQHF. The CDR3 DNA sequence: TGTGCCAGCGGCGGTGCGGGCAATCAGCCCCAGCATTTT. Combining the CDR3 with reference TRBV7-8 and TRBJ1-5 gives the whole variable domain GAGVSQSPRYKVAKRGQDVALRCDPISGHVSLFWYQQALGQGPEFLTYFQNEAQLDKSGLPSDRFFAERPEGSVSTLKIQRTQQEDSAVYLCASGGAGNQPQHFGDGTRLSIL.

The gene calls are TRBV11-2 and TRBJ2-1; TRBD2 is a possible D gene (6 bases). V was cut by 5 bases and J by 3 bases, with 20 bases left in between. Germline V gene data show CDR1 as SGHAT and CDR2 as FQNNGV. There are 17 residues in the CDR3. Written as DNA, the CDR3 is TGTGCCAGCAGCCTCTCCCCGGGACTCGCACACTACAATGAGCAGTTCTTC. Amino acids: CASSLSPGLAHYNEQFF.

This clone was observed once. The V call is TRBV6-4, the J call TRBJ2-3; 10 bases map to TRBD1. Germline loops: CDR1 MRHNA, CDR2 SNTAGT. J was trimmed by 9 bases and V by 5 bases; bases with no gene match: 11. This CDR3 is built from 15 residues. The CDR3 DNA reads as TGTGCCAGCAGTATGGGACAGGGGACCGGGGCAACGCAGTATTTT. The encoded protein is CASSMGQGTGATQYF.

The chain has TRBV18 and TRBJ1-4, with 8 bases aligning to TRBD1. The CDR3 loop spans 15 amino acids. Germline V gene sequence: CDR1 KGHSH, CDR2 LQKENI. V gave up 2 bases and J gave up 7 bases; unmatched junction bases: 6. The CDR3: CASSPKQGASEKLFF. The CDR3 nucleotides read TGTGCCAGCTCACCAAAGCAGGGGGCGAGTGAAAAACTGTTTTTT.

J is TRBJ2-3 and V is TRBV5-4; unclear D gene. The V end lost 1 base, the J end lost 1 base, and 4 bases lay between the germline ends. The CDR3 is 13 amino acids. In germline, CDR1 is SGHNT, CDR2 YYREEE (reference sequence). CDR3 region: CASSLYRTDTQYF. The CDR3 DNA sequence: TGTGCCAGCAGCTTGTATCGCACAGATACGCAGTATTTT.

This clone turned up a few times. This chain joins TRBV9 and TRBJ1-6, with D possibly being TRBD1 (6 bases). The CDR3 covers 15 residues. Germline CDR1 SGDLS, CDR2 YYNGEE. V was shortened by 0 bases and J by 7 bases, with 11 bases between the two germline ends. The CDR3 region is CASSVEGEKNSPLHF. DNA for the CDR3: TGTGCCAGCAGCGTAGAGGGGGAGAAGAATTCACCCCTCCACTTT.

This clone was seen a single time. The gene calls are TRBV10-1 and TRBJ2-1; 10 nucleotides line up with TRBD2. Losses at the gene ends were 1 base for V and 7 bases for J; bases not matched to a gene: 1. The CDR3 is 14 amino acids. Germline CDR1 reads WNHNN; CDR2 reads SYGVQD (reference sequence). In DNA, the CDR3 is TGCGCCAGCAGTGAGTTTAGCGGGGGGAATGAGCAGTTCTTC. It is translated as CASSEFSGGNEQFF.

This sequence joins TRBV16 and TRBJ2-2, with a weak D call TRBD1 (6 bases). From germline, CDR1 is KGHSY and CDR2 FQNENV. This CDR3 contains 15 residues. V lost 2 bases and J lost 3, with 10 bases in between. The CDR3 sequence: CASSQADSHTGELFF. In DNA, the CDR3 is TGTGCCAGCAGCCAAGCGGACAGTCACACCGGGGAGCTGTTTTTT.

This sequence joins TRBV2 and TRBJ2-3, with 13 bases identical to TRBD2. There are 14 residues in the CDR3. Germline CDR1 and CDR2: SNHLY and FYNNEI. The trim removed 10 bases at V and 7 bases at J, leaving 8 bases unmatched. CDR3 amino acids: CAILLAGGDNTQYF. The CDR3 DNA reads TGTGCCATCCTACTAGCGGGGGGGGATAATACGCAGTATTTT.

The V gene is TRBV6-6, the J gene TRBJ2-1, with 7 bases identical to TRBD1. CDR1 is MNHNY and CDR2 is SVGAGI in the germline V gene (reference sequence). V was pared by 6 bases and J by 2 bases, with 10 bases of the junction left unmatched. CDR3 length: 16 residues. CDR3 nucleotides: TGTGCCAGCAGCCCCCGACAGGGTTTGGCCTACAATGAGCAGTTCTTC. This encodes CASSPRQGLAYNEQFF.

The chain uses TRBV5-1 and TRBJ1-4; D gene ambiguous. The ends were cut back, 4 bases at V and 4 bases at J, with 11 bases in the middle. The CDR3 has 14 residues. Germline CDR1 is SGHRS and CDR2 is YFSETQ. CDR3 in DNA: TGCGCCAGCAGCCCAGGACGGGGTAATGAAAAACTGTTTTTT. Translated, it gives CASSPGRGNEKLFF.

V and J are TRBV10-3 and TRBJ1-3; weak D call: TRBD1 (6 bases). The germline CDR1 and CDR2 sequences are ENHRY and SYGVKD. The CDR3 runs to 17 residues. The ends were cut back, 3 bases at V and 0 bases at J, with 15 bases in the middle. CDR3 DNA: TGTGCCATCAGTGAAAACAGGGATCGGGCCTCTGGAAACACCATATATTTT. Translating it yields CAISENRDRASGNTIYF.

This sequence joins TRBV28 and TRBJ1-2; D remains unclear. CDR1 MDHEN and CDR2 SYDVKM come from the germline V gene. V lost 6 bases, J lost 0 bases, and 14 bases lay in between. CDR3 length equals 15 residues. The chain's CDR3 is CASSRRQTSNYGYTF. The CDR3 DNA is TGTGCCAGCAGCCGTCGACAAACCTCTAACTATGGCTACACCTTC.

The gene calls are TRBV29-1 and TRBJ1-3; no firm D call. V lost 4 bases, J lost 0 bases, and 4 bases lay in between. The CDR3 is 12 residues long. Germline loops: CDR1 SQVTM, CDR2 ANQGSEA. DNA of the CDR3: TGCAGCGTTGCGGGCTCTGGAAACACCATATATTTT. Translation: CSVAGSGNTIYF. Drawing the rest from reference TRBV29-1 and TRBJ1-3, the complete variable domain is SAVISQKPSRDICQRGTSLTIQCQVDSQVTMMFWYRQQPGQSLTLIATANQGSEATYESGFVIDKFPISRPNLTFSTLTVSNMSPEDSSIYLCSVAGSGNTIYFGEGSWLTVV.

The chain is built from TRBV4-1 and TRBJ2-7; TRBD1 aligns across 9 bases. V lost 4 bases and J lost 2; bases outside the gene matches: 3. The CDR3 runs to 14 residues. Per germline, CDR1 MGHRA and CDR2 YSYEKL. The CDR3 DNA sequence: TGCGCCAGCAGCCTCGGGACAGGGACCTACGAGCAGTACTTC. Translated: CASSLGTGTYEQYF.

J is TRBJ2-6 and V is TRBV2; 8 bases fit TRBD1. The V gene's germline CDR1 is SNHLY and CDR2 FYNNEI. CDR3 size: 15 residues. V lost 6 bases to trimming and J lost 4 bases; unmatched junction nucleotides: 5. DNA of the CDR3: TGTGCCAGCAGCAACAGGGGGGCAGGGGCCAACGTCCTGACTTTC. Its protein is CASSNRGAGANVLTF.

The J gene is TRBJ2-7, the V gene TRBV5-1; TRBD1 matches 11 bases. Trimming at V came to 2 bases and at J to 4 bases, leaving 11 bases not matched to a gene. CDR1 and CDR2 (germline): SGHRS, YFSETQ. This CDR3 has 17 amino acids. CDR3 region: CASSFPGTGGFVYEQYF. In nucleotides, the CDR3 is TGCGCCAGCAGCTTCCCCGGGACAGGGGGGTTCGTTTACGAGCAGTACTTC.

The J gene is TRBJ2-6, the V gene TRBV15; D unclear. Germline V gene data show CDR1 as LNHNV and CDR2 as YYDKDF (reference sequence). The CDR3 contains 14 residues. The V and J ends lost 1 base and 4 bases respectively, with 5 bases between them. The CDR3 sequence: CATSRGAGANVLTF. For the CDR3, the DNA is TGTGCCACCAGCAGAGGGGCCGGGGCCAACGTCCTGACTTTC.